The 15 T cell receptor beta chains given below trace back to one sample, sequenced in a study of shared clonotypes between healthy human individuals. TCRdb's table, derived via immunoSEQ multiplex PCR, lists solely in-frame clones and lacks some. The sample records over 1.4 million clones, 95% to 97% being singletons. Sequencing was done on a sample of naive CD4+ T cells sorted from blood. Stated subset: CD45RA+ positively selected. These receptors came from a man younger than 45 in good health.

The DNA of the CDR3 is TGTGCCAGCTCACCATACATACAAATAGCTAGGAACACCGGGGAGCTGTTTTTT. Translated: CASSPYIQIARNTGELFF. The genes are TRBV18 and TRBJ2-2; D unclear. The CDR3 sequence is 18 residues long. V gave up 2 bases and J gave up 1 base, with 17 bases separating them. CDR1 is KGHSH, CDR2 LQKENI, per germline.

This chain uses TRBV25-1 with TRBJ2-5, with unresolved D. V lost 5 bases to trimming and J lost 1 base, with 8 bases between them. There are 13 residues in the CDR3. Germline V gene lookup returns CDR1 MGHDK and CDR2 SYGVNS. The CDR3 sequence: CASSFRIQETQYF. The CDR3 DNA reads as TGTGCCAGCAGTTTCCGGATCCAAGAGACCCAGTACTTC.

The V gene is TRBV29-1, the J gene TRBJ2-1; D could derive from TRBD1 or TRBD2 (8 bases each). Between the trimmed V and J ends, which lost 5 bases and 6 bases, there was a span of 32 bases. The CDR3 length is 19 residues. The V gene's germline CDR1 is SQVTM and CDR2 ANQGSEA. CDR3 DNA: TGCAGCGTTCGTAATTTTGTGGACAGGGTAAATAGCGGGACCAATGAGCAGTTCTTC. Its protein product is CSVRNFVDRVNSGTNEQFF.

This clone is a singleton in its sample. The V gene is TRBV10-3, the J gene TRBJ2-7; D assignment may be TRBD1 or TRBD2 (6 bases each). The ends were cut back, 6 bases at V and 0 bases at J, with 9 bases in the middle. Germline V lookup: CDR1 ENHRY, CDR2 SYGVKD. This CDR3 is 13 amino acids long. CDR3 in DNA: TGTGCCATCAGCCCGGGGGCCTCCTACGAGCAGTACTTC. Protein sequence: CAISPGASYEQYF.

This chain links TRBV11-2 with TRBJ2-7, with a weak D call TRBD1 (6 bases). The CDR3 extends over 15 amino acids. With 1 base removed from V and 3 bases from J, the gap between germline ends came to 13 bases. Germline CDR1 and CDR2: SGHAT and FQNNGV. The CDR3 loop reads CASSLGQEILYEQYF. The CDR3 DNA reads TGTGCCAGCAGCTTAGGACAGGAGATTCTCTACGAGCAGTACTTC.

The chain recombines TRBV7-9 with TRBJ1-4; a possible D gene is TRBD1 (5 bases). This CDR3 region has 15 residues. Trimming removed 5 bases from V and 5 bases from J, with 15 bases in between. Germline CDR1 SEHNR, CDR2 FQNEAQ (reference sequence). The CDR3 reads CASSPSGRVNEKLFF. CDR3 in DNA: TGTGCCAGCAGCCCGTCGGGCAGGGTAAATGAAAAACTGTTTTTT. The complete variable domain, with remaining parts taken from reference TRBV7-9 and TRBJ1-4, reads DTGVSQNPRHKITKRGQNVTFRCDPISEHNRLYWYRQTLGQGPEFLTYFQNEAQLEKSRLLSDRFSAERPKGSFSTLEIQRTEQGDSAMYLCASSPSGRVNEKLFFGSGTQLSVL.

This sequence joins TRBV7-2 and TRBJ2-1; either TRBD1 or TRBD2 may supply D (5 bases each). CDR1 SGHTA and CDR2 FQGNSA come from the germline V gene. The ends were cut back, 5 bases at V and 10 bases at J, with 24 bases in the middle. This CDR3 region has 16 residues. CDR3 nucleotide sequence: TGTGCCAGCAGCCGTGGTCCCCGGGACCGAGGATCGGAGCAGTTCTTC. Protein product: CASSRGPRDRGSEQFF.

The count of this clone is one. V gene TRBV6-1 combines with J gene TRBJ1-1; 7 bases match TRBD1. The germline V gene has CDR1 MNHNS and CDR2 SASEGT. The CDR3 consists of 14 residues. After removal of 10 bases from V and 0 bases from J, the junction contained 8 bases not matched to a gene. The CDR3 region has the DNA TGTGCCACCCGACAGGGCCCAATGAACACTGAAGCTTTCTTT. Translation gives CATRQGPMNTEAFF.

The rearrangement links TRBV6-1 to TRBJ2-4, with D perhaps TRBD1 or TRBD2 (5 bases each). Trimming took off 10 bases at V and 1 base at J, with 14 bases between the two ends. Germline CDR1 MNHNS, CDR2 SASEGT. CDR3 length: 14 amino acids. The CDR3 DNA is TGTGCCACCCCTCGCGAGGGGGCCAAAAACATTCAGTACTTC. The encoded protein is CATPREGAKNIQYF.

This chain joins TRBV11-2 and TRBJ2-5; D may be TRBD1 (5 bases). Germline CDR1 SGHAT, CDR2 FQNNGV. Trimming left V 0 bases short and J 4 bases short, with 18 bases between. CDR3 length: 17 residues. CDR3 DNA sequence: TGTGCCAGCAGCTTAGATGGGTGGCAGGGTAGGATAGAGACCCAGTACTTC. It specifies CASSLDGWQGRIETQYF.

A note on this clone: The same CDR3 can be traced to other DNA sequences in this sample. The chain uses TRBV5-1 and TRBJ2-1, with D unclear. Germline CDR1 and CDR2: SGHRS and YFSETQ. The CDR3 has 15 residues. The V end lost 0 bases, the J end lost 0 bases, and 7 bases lay between the germline ends. DNA for the CDR3: TGCGCCAGCAGCTTGGATCTACCCTCCTACAATGAGCAGTTCTTC. Amino acids: CASSLDLPSYNEQFF. The whole variable domain, remainder taken from reference TRBV5-1 and TRBJ2-1, is KAGVTQTPRYLIKTRGQQVTLSCSPISGHRSVSWYQQTPGQGLQFLFEYFSETQRNKGNFPGRFSGRQFSNSRSEMNVSTLELGDSALYLCASSLDLPSYNEQFFGPGTRLTVL.

This chain uses TRBV11-3 with TRBJ2-7; a possible D gene is TRBD2 (6 bases). CDR1 SGHNT and CDR2 YENEEA come from the germline V gene. The CDR3 is 13 residues long. Trimming pared 4 bases from V and 2 bases from J, leaving 9 bases between. The CDR3 DNA is TGTGCCAGCAGCTCGCGGGGTACCTACGAGCAGTACTTC. Translated: CASSSRGTYEQYF.

The V and J genes are TRBV28 and TRBJ2-2; D not resolved. CDR1 and CDR2 (germline): MDHEN, SYDVKM. The CDR3 is made up of 15 amino acids. Trimming took off 5 bases at V and 6 bases at J, with 16 bases between the two ends. The CDR3 sequence is CASSTRSRPPGELFF. In DNA, the CDR3 is TGTGCCAGCAGTACCAGGAGTCGACCTCCCGGGGAGCTGTTTTTT.

Remarks on this clone: At the DNA level, this CDR3 is encoded by other sequences in the same sample as well. The chain links TRBV9 to TRBJ2-3, with TRBD2 matching over 10 bases. Germline V gene data show CDR1 as SGDLS and CDR2 as YYNGEE. J was trimmed by 3 bases and V by 2 bases; bases with no gene match: 6. The CDR3 loop spans 16 amino acids. The CDR3 coding sequence is TGTGCCAGCAGCGTGGCTAGCGGGAGTCGAACAGATACGCAGTATTTT. It codes for CASSVASGSRTDTQYF.

The genes are TRBV5-4 and TRBJ2-3; no firm D call. V was shortened by 6 bases and J by 5 bases, with 19 bases between the two germline ends. From germline, CDR1 is SGHNT and CDR2 YYREEE (reference sequence). The CDR3 has 15 amino acids. DNA for the CDR3: TGTGCCAGCACCCTTGGAACTGCTGGGAAAGATACGCAGTATTTT. Translating it yields CASTLGTAGKDTQYF.